Listed here are 22 T cell receptor beta chains from one sample, sequenced in a study of blood T cell repertoires in COVID-19 (dated by TCRdb to between 2020 and 2021). Libraries were built with the immunoSEQ multiplex PCR assay. As stored in TCRdb, this immuneACCESS dataset retains in-frame rearrangements with V and J assigned. A fraction of the clones does not appear; measured against another copy, unresolved V genes explain less than half of the discrepancy, and the remainder lacks a known reason. Here the sample has around 280,000 clones; around 89% occur a single time. The ten largest clones represent roughly 1.6% of the sample. The sequencing input was PBMCs or T cells enriched from blood (not recorded which). The receptors stem from a woman younger than 35 with acute COVID-19.

This chain links TRBV19 with TRBJ1-6; D unresolved. V was pared by 8 bases and J by 13 bases, with 21 bases between. The CDR3 totals 14 residues. Germline lookup yields CDR1 LNHDA and CDR2 SQIVND (reference sequence). CDR3 in amino acids: CASSIVYGDFPLHF. CDR3 nucleotide sequence: TGTGCCAGTTCCATTGTTTATGGCGACTTCCCCCTCCACTTT.

The V gene is TRBV19, the J gene TRBJ1-6, with TRBD1 identical over 9 bases. The length of the CDR3 is 15 residues. V gave up 7 bases and J gave up 7 bases; unmatched junction bases: 8. Germline lookup yields CDR1 LNHDA and CDR2 SQIVND (reference sequence). Here the CDR3 reads CASTTGGFTNSPLHF. DNA of the CDR3: TGTGCCAGTACGACAGGGGGTTTCACGAATTCACCCCTCCACTTT.

The rearrangement links TRBV7-3 to TRBJ2-1; 7 positions agree with TRBD2. The CDR3 runs to 14 residues. V was clipped by 5 bases and J by 8 bases; unmatched bases: 9. Germline CDR1 reads SGHTA; CDR2 reads FQGTGA. This CDR3 reads CASSQWGAGDEQFF. The CDR3 coding sequence is TGTGCCAGCAGCCAATGGGGTGCGGGGGATGAGCAGTTCTTC. Full variable domain (outside the CDR3, taken from reference TRBV7-3 and TRBJ2-1): GAGVSQTPSNKVTEKGKYVELRCDPISGHTALYWYRQSLGQGPEFLIYFQGTGAADDSGLPNDRFFAVRPEGSVSTLKIQRTERGDSAVYLCASSQWGAGDEQFFGPGTRLTVL.

In this sample, this clone turned up a few times. The V gene is TRBV27, the J gene TRBJ2-4; D is possibly TRBD1 (6 bases). Per the germline V gene, CDR1 is MNHEY and CDR2 is SMNVEV (reference sequence). The CDR3 has 13 amino acids. Trimming removed 6 bases at V and 8 bases at J, with 14 bases between. As DNA, the CDR3 is TGTGCCAGCAGGAAAACAGGGTACGACATTCAGTACTTC. It translates to CASRKTGYDIQYF.

The rearrangement uses TRBV25-1 and TRBJ1-2; D possibly corresponds to TRBD1 (5 bases). Germline CDR1 MGHDK, CDR2 SYGVNS. V was shortened by 1 base and J by 4 bases, with 13 bases between the two germline ends. The CDR3 is 15 residues long. The CDR3 sequence: CASSELGGGAYGYTF. CDR3 DNA sequence: TGTGCCAGCAGTGAATTGGGGGGAGGGGCCTATGGCTACACCTTC.

The chain has TRBV29-1 and TRBJ2-1; maybe TRBD2 (7 bases). This CDR3 contains 15 residues. The germline V and J ends were trimmed by 7 bases and 4 bases, with 20 bases remaining between them. Germline V gene lookup returns CDR1 SQVTM and CDR2 ANQGSEA. For the CDR3, the DNA is TGCAGCGCCATGGGAGGGGGGGGACAATACAATGAGCAGTTCTTC. Translated: CSAMGGGGQYNEQFF.

The chain couples TRBV5-1 to TRBJ1-2; 7 bases match TRBD1. Trimming cost V 3 bases and J 3 bases; bases outside gene matches: 8. From germline, CDR1 is SGHRS and CDR2 YFSETQ. This CDR3 has 15 amino acids. The CDR3 coding sequence is TGCGCCAGCAGCTCCGGACAGGCACAGGACTATGGCTACACCTTC. Its protein is CASSSGQAQDYGYTF.

The genes are TRBV28 and TRBJ2-3; D gene uncertain. CDR1 is MDHEN and CDR2 is SYDVKM in the germline V gene. Trimming pared 3 bases from V and 2 bases from J, leaving 9 bases between. The CDR3 totals 14 residues. CDR3 sequence (DNA): TGTGCCAGCAGTTTTAACGGTAACACAGATACGCAGTATTTT. It is translated as CASSFNGNTDTQYF.

This rearrangement joins TRBV5-1 to TRBJ2-3, with a tentative D call TRBD2 (5 bases). Per germline, CDR1 SGHRS and CDR2 YFSETQ. The CDR3 extends over 13 amino acids. V was clipped by 6 bases and J by 2 bases, with 10 bases between them. The CDR3 region is CASNSGNTDTQYF. The CDR3 DNA follows: TGCGCCAGCAACAGCGGAAACACAGATACGCAGTATTTT.

The chain combines TRBV5-4 with TRBJ2-5; 11 bases map to TRBD2. CDR3 length: 18 residues. V lost 4 bases to trimming and J lost 4 bases; unmatched junction nucleotides: 15. Germline V lookup: CDR1 SGHNT, CDR2 YYREEE (reference sequence). The CDR3 region has the DNA TGTGCCAGCAGCACCCCTAGCGGGAGGAGCGCTGGGCGAGAGACCCAGTACTTC. Translation gives CASSTPSGRSAGRETQYF.

This clone was picked up a small number of times. The CDR3 DNA reads TGTGCCAGCAGCTTAGAAGAGACAGGGGACTACGAGCAGTACTTC. Amino acid sequence: CASSLEETGDYEQYF. V usage is TRBV7-8 and J usage is TRBJ2-7; 8 nucleotides align to TRBD1. The germline gives CDR1 SGHVS, CDR2 FQNEAQ. The CDR3 is 15 residues long. Losses at the gene ends were 1 base for V and 3 bases for J; bases not matched to a gene: 5. The complete variable domain, with remaining parts taken from reference TRBV7-8 and TRBJ2-7, reads GAGVSQSPRYKVAKRGQDVALRCDPISGHVSLFWYQQALGQGPEFLTYFQNEAQLDKSGLPSDRFFAERPEGSVSTLKIQRTQQEDSAVYLCASSLEETGDYEQYFGPGTRLTVT.

The gene calls are TRBV6-5 and TRBJ2-1; tentative D call: TRBD1 (5 bases). In germline, CDR1 is MNHEY, CDR2 SVGAGI. With 7 bases removed from V and 8 bases from J, the gap between germline ends came to 15 bases. The CDR3 is made up of 13 amino acids. CDR3 in amino acids: CASTHARGDEQFF. CDR3 DNA: TGTGCCAGCACTCACGCTAGGGGCGATGAGCAGTTCTTC.

The V and J genes are TRBV3-1 (or the pseudogene TRBV3-2) and TRBJ2-3; D ambiguous. CDR1 is LGHDT, CDR2 YNNKEL, per germline (reference sequence). This CDR3 spans 11 amino acids. Between the trimmed V and J ends, which lost 3 bases and 5 bases, there was a span of 3 bases. As DNA, the CDR3 is TGTGCCAGCAGCCACGGAGATACGCAGTATTTT. Protein sequence: CASSHGDTQYF.

This clone was found once. The genes are TRBV5-1 and TRBJ2-2; 10 bases line up with TRBD2. Germline CDR1 SGHRS, CDR2 YFSETQ. After removal of 2 bases from V and 5 bases from J, the junction contained 9 bases not matched to a gene. The CDR3 spans 17 residues. The CDR3, as DNA: TGCGCCAGCAGCTTATCTAGCGGGAGCGCTAGAACCGGGGAGCTGTTTTTT. Amino acid sequence: CASSLSSGSARTGELFF.

CDR3 bases: TGTGCCAGTCAATCGGGCGGGAGGGCCGGTTACAATGAGCAGTTCTTC. It is translated as CASQSGGRAGYNEQFF. The chain links TRBV19 to TRBJ2-1; TRBD2 agrees at 9 bases. The CDR3 consists of 16 residues. The germline CDR1 and CDR2 sequences are LNHDA and SQIVND (reference sequence). V lost 8 bases to trimming and J lost 4 bases; unmatched junction nucleotides: 12.

The V gene is TRBV19, the J gene TRBJ1-3; D not resolved. The V gene lost 4 bases and the J gene lost 8 bases, with 15 bases spanning the gap. Germline V gene sequence: CDR1 LNHDA, CDR2 SQIVND (reference sequence). The CDR3 extends over 14 amino acids. CDR3 sequence (DNA): TGTGCCAGTAGTAGCGGTTTCCGTCCAGACACCATATATTTT. This codes for CASSSGFRPDTIYF.

The chain carries TRBV24-1 and TRBJ2-5; no definite D call. The ends were cut back, 3 bases at V and 2 bases at J, with 9 bases in the middle. The CDR3 is 14 amino acids. CDR1 is KGHDR and CDR2 is SFDVKD in the germline V gene. The CDR3 nucleotides are TGTGCCACCAGTGATCCACTCGAACAAGAGACCCAGTACTTC. Amino acids: CATSDPLEQETQYF.

The V gene is TRBV18, the J gene TRBJ2-1; 9 bases are shared with TRBD2. The germline gives CDR1 KGHSH, CDR2 LQKENI. The CDR3 loop spans 17 amino acids. V was clipped by 3 bases and J by 8 bases; unmatched bases: 14. The CDR3 nucleotides read TGTGCCAGCTCACCGGGAGTCCCGGCGGGAGGGTCCCATGAGCAGTTCTTC. Translated: CASSPGVPAGGSHEQFF.

This sequence joins TRBV9 and TRBJ2-2; D is possibly TRBD2 (5 bases). V lost 7 bases, J lost 4 bases, and 8 bases lay in between. The V gene's germline CDR1 is SGDLS and CDR2 YYNGEE. The CDR3 runs 12 residues. DNA of the CDR3: TGTGCCAGCGTCGCGGGCACCGGGGAGCTGTTTTTT. Amino acids: CASVAGTGELFF.

The gene calls are TRBV4-1 and TRBJ1-4; weak D call: TRBD1 (5 bases). In germline, CDR1 is MGHRA, CDR2 YSYEKL. The CDR3 consists of 14 residues. V was cut by 6 bases and J by 6 bases, with 14 bases left in between. The CDR3 loop is CASRPRAGDEKLFF. The CDR3 DNA reads as TGCGCCAGCAGACCCCGCGCGGGGGATGAAAAACTGTTTTTT.

This sequence joins TRBV25-1 and TRBJ2-7, with D possibly TRBD2 on 6 matching bases. This CDR3 is built from 13 residues. From germline, CDR1 is MGHDK and CDR2 SYGVNS. Trimming pared 6 bases from V and 3 bases from J, leaving 12 bases between. CDR3 nucleotides: TGTGCCAGCAGGAAGACTAGGCTCTACGAGCAGTACTTC. Its translation is CASRKTRLYEQYF.

This chain links TRBV3-1 (or the pseudogene TRBV3-2) with TRBJ1-6; the match to TRBD1 covers 9 bases. Germline CDR1 LGHDT, CDR2 YNNKEL (reference sequence). J lost 6 bases, V lost 1 base, and 4 bases had no gene match. The CDR3 length is 16 residues. This CDR3 reads CASSQGDRAGNSPLHF. Written as DNA, the CDR3 is TGTGCCAGCAGCCAAGGGGACAGGGCGGGTAATTCACCCCTCCACTTT.